Sequencing of this TCR beta chain was carried out in a study of CD8+ T cells in alopecia areata. Study-wide background: Tofacitinib therapy lasting 6 to 18 months was followed by 6 months off drug. Points from the study as a whole: Lesional scalp exceeded normal scalp in clonality, especially in alopecia totalis/universalis. In patients, TCRs were shared less clearly than in mice, and HLA may possibly be involved.

Treatment specified: oral pan-JAK inhibitor, 5-10 mg twice daily. This clone has only a few counts. Its antigen is as yet unknown. Germline V lookup: CDR1 MGHDK, CDR2 SYGVNS. J was trimmed by 6 bases and V by 10 bases; bases with no gene match: 7. This CDR3 has 12 amino acids. After isolation, RNA underwent reverse transcription to generate cDNA as the sequencing template. Measured with immunoSEQ multiplex PCR; TCRdb has only the in-frame clones, and not every one. The profile covers over 150,000 clones, with roughly 53% appearing a single time and around 13% taken by the ten largest. The TCR was taken from a human donor with alopecia areata. The sample consisted of CD8+ T cells sorted from blood, taken at week 24, from a patient treated with tofacitinib. The chain couples TRBV25-1 to TRBJ1-2; 8 nucleotides match TRBD1. CDR3 in amino acids: CAIATGANGYTF. CDR3 sequence (DNA): TGTGCCATTGCGACAGGGGCGAATGGCTACACCTTC.